Shown below are 14 T cell receptor beta chains from a single sample sequenced in a study of early stage breast cancer tumors. The method was immunoSEQ multiplex PCR; TCRdb's version includes in-frame clones alone and lacks a portion of them. Of 8,500 to 10,000 clones listed, around 81% are singletons. Source material: normal breast tissue next to the tumor. The receptors stem from a person between 35 and 49 years old with breast cancer.

V is TRBV7-2 and J is TRBJ2-5; 8 bases map to TRBD1. CDR3 length: 14 residues. The germline CDR1 and CDR2 sequences are SGHTA and FQGNSA. The trim removed 5 bases at V and 3 bases at J, leaving 5 bases unmatched. The CDR3 sequence: CASSPGQGKETQYF. Here the CDR3 DNA reads TGTGCCAGCAGCCCCGGACAGGGCAAAGAGACCCAGTACTTC.

V gene TRBV6-5 combines with J gene TRBJ2-5, with D maybe TRBD1 (6 bases). The CDR3 spans 13 residues. Germline-derived CDR1 and CDR2 are MNHEY and SVGAGI. The germline V and J ends were trimmed by 2 bases and 5 bases, with 9 bases remaining between them. CDR3 sequence (DNA): TGTGCCAGCAGTTACGTGAGGGGGGAGACCCAGTACTTC. This translates into CASSYVRGETQYF.

This chain connects TRBV5-1 to TRBJ2-3; the match to TRBD2 covers 9 bases. The CDR3 sequence is 15 residues long. J lost 1 base, V lost 4 bases, and 4 bases had no gene match. The germline gives CDR1 SGHRS, CDR2 YFSETQ. CDR3 coding DNA: TGCGCCAGCAGCCGCGGGGGGGTGGGCACAGATACGCAGTATTTT. It translates to CASSRGGVGTDTQYF. Drawing the rest from reference TRBV5-1 and TRBJ2-3, the complete variable domain is KAGVTQTPRYLIKTRGQQVTLSCSPISGHRSVSWYQQTPGQGLQFLFEYFSETQRNKGNFPGRFSGRQFSNSRSEMNVSTLELGDSALYLCASSRGGVGTDTQYFGPGTRLTVL.

J is TRBJ2-2 and V is TRBV7-2; tentatively, D is TRBD1 or TRBD2 (5 bases each). CDR3 length: 14 residues. Germline V gives CDR1 SGHTA, CDR2 FQGNSA. V lost 0 bases and J lost 7, with 9 bases in between. The CDR3 loop is CASSLASRGGELFF. The CDR3 nucleotides read TGTGCCAGCAGCTTAGCTTCGAGGGGCGGGGAGCTGTTTTTT.

This rearrangement joins TRBV2 to TRBJ1-2; D gene ambiguous. The ends were cut back, 0 bases at V and 2 bases at J, with 10 bases in the middle. This CDR3 has 15 residues. CDR1 is SNHLY, CDR2 FYNNEI, per germline. CDR3 in amino acids: CASSEAQGFNYGYTF. The CDR3 nucleotides read TGTGCCAGCAGTGAAGCGCAAGGTTTCAACTATGGCTACACCTTC.

The chain is built from TRBV2 and TRBJ1-1; D remains unclear. V lost 2 bases and J lost 11, with 12 bases in between. Looked up from germline, CDR1 is SNHLY and CDR2 is FYNNEI. This CDR3 has 12 residues. Here the CDR3 reads CASSELIPPAFF. Written as DNA, the CDR3 is TGTGCCAGCAGTGAACTTATCCCTCCGGCTTTCTTT.

The chain has TRBV7-3 and TRBJ2-5, with D possibly TRBD2 on 6 matching bases. Per the germline V gene, CDR1 is SGHTA and CDR2 is FQGTGA. The CDR3 has 14 amino acids. Between the trimmed V and J ends, which lost 5 bases and 3 bases, there was a span of 13 bases. The CDR3 is CASSPYGGEETQYF. CDR3 nucleotide sequence: TGTGCCAGCAGCCCTTACGGCGGGGAAGAGACCCAGTACTTC.

This chain links TRBV19 with TRBJ2-5; the D is unclear. The CDR3 is 12 amino acids. V gave up 3 bases and J gave up 7 bases, with 9 bases separating them. Germline V gene data show CDR1 as LNHDA and CDR2 as SQIVND (reference sequence). The DNA for the CDR3 is TGTGCCAGTAGTATGACTCCGGGGACCCAGTACTTC. Its translation is CASSMTPGTQYF.

The chain carries TRBV5-3 and TRBJ2-3; D unresolved. TRBV5-3 is classed as an ORF, of uncertain function. The CDR3 totals 13 residues. Deletions cut 0 bases from V and 6 bases from J, with 8 bases between. CDR3 bases: TGTGCCAGAAGCTTGGCCCCTACTGATACGCAGTATTTT. Its protein is CARSLAPTDTQYF.

The CDR3 nucleotides read TGCGCCAGCAGCCAAGGAGGAGTAAGTAATGAAAAACTGTTTTTT. Translation gives CASSQGGVSNEKLFF. V usage is TRBV4-1 and J usage is TRBJ1-4; the D is unclear. The V end lost 1 base, the J end lost 4 bases, and 10 bases lay between the germline ends. Germline assignment: CDR1 MGHRA and CDR2 YSYEKL. This CDR3 comprises 15 residues.

J is TRBJ2-7 and V is TRBV7-2, with 8 bases matching TRBD2. Unmatched junction bases numbered 2, after V lost 1 base and J lost 0 bases. Germline-derived CDR1 and CDR2 are SGHTA and FQGNSA. There are 15 residues in the CDR3. The CDR3 loop reads CASSLGGTSSYEQYF. The CDR3 region has the DNA TGTGCCAGCAGCTTAGGGGGGACTAGCTCCTACGAGCAGTACTTC.

This chain links TRBV6-5 with TRBJ1-6; D is unresolved. V gave up 5 bases and J gave up 10 bases, with 15 bases separating them. Germline V gene data show CDR1 as MNHEY and CDR2 as SVGAGI. The CDR3 has 14 residues. CDR3 amino acids: CASSTGRAWSPLHF. DNA of the CDR3: TGTGCCAGCAGTACTGGCCGAGCGTGGTCACCCCTCCACTTT.

V is TRBV2 and J is TRBJ2-3, with 15 positions matching TRBD2. Germline V lookup: CDR1 SNHLY, CDR2 FYNNEI. The CDR3 loop spans 15 amino acids. V lost 4 bases, J lost 5 bases, and 1 base stayed unmatched. The CDR3 bases are TGTGCCAGCAGTGTGGGACTAGCGGGAGGAGATACGCAGTATTTT. It encodes CASSVGLAGGDTQYF.

V usage is TRBV10-2 and J usage is TRBJ1-1; D is unclear. Germline CDR1 WSHSY, CDR2 SAAADI. V lost 4 bases and J lost 0, with 12 bases in between. The CDR3 spans 15 residues. CDR3 DNA sequence: TGCGCCAGCAGTGCAGAGGGTAAAGTGAACACTGAAGCTTTCTTT. Protein sequence: CASSAEGKVNTEAFF.